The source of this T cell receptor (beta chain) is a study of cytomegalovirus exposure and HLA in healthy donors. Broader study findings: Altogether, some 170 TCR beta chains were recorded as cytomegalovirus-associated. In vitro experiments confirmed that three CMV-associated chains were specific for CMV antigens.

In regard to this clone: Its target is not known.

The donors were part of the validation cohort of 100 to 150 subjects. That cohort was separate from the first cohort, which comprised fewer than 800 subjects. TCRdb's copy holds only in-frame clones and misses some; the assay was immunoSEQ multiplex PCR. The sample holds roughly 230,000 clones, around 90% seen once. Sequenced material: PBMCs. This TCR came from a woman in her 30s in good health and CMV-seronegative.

CDR3 residues: CASSLGAGSYNEQFF. DNA of the CDR3: TGTGCCAGCAGCTTAGGGGCAGGGAGCTACAATGAGCAGTTCTTC. The chain joins TRBV11-3 to TRBJ2-1; perhaps D is TRBD1 or TRBD2 (5 bases each). The germline V and J ends were trimmed by 1 base and 3 bases, with 10 bases remaining between them. Germline loops: CDR1 SGHNT, CDR2 YENEEA. The CDR3 covers 15 residues. Based on the CDR3 plus reference TRBV11-3 and TRBJ2-1, the full variable domain is EAGVVQSPRYKIIEKKQPVAFWCNPISGHNTLYWYLQNLGQGPELLIRYENEEAVDDSQLPKDRFSAERLKGVDSTLKIQPAELGDSAVYLCASSLGAGSYNEQFFGPGTRLTVL.